Following are 10 T cell receptor beta chains from one sample sequenced in a study of blood T cell repertoires in COVID-19. Profiling relied on immunoSEQ multiplex PCR, and the TCRdb table lists in-frame clones only, not all of them. Of 95,000 to 150,000 clones in the sample, about 79% were seen once. The sequencing sample was made of peripheral blood. Receptors were obtained from a man in his 70s with acute or convalescent COVID-19.

The rearrangement links TRBV19 to TRBJ1-5; 7 nucleotides agree with TRBD1. V lost 5 bases and J lost 0; bases outside the gene matches: 4. Per the germline V gene, CDR1 is LNHDA and CDR2 is SQIVND (reference sequence). This CDR3 region has 15 residues. The CDR3 spells CASSFTGVSNQPQHF. Written as DNA, the CDR3 is TGTGCCAGTAGTTTCACAGGGGTTAGCAATCAGCCCCAGCATTTT. Based on the CDR3 plus reference TRBV19 and TRBJ1-5, the full variable domain is DGGITQSPKYLFRKEGQNVTLSCEQNLNHDAMYWYRQDPGQGLRLIYYSQIVNDFQKGDIAEGYSVSREKKESFPLTVTSAQKNPTAFYLCASSFTGVSNQPQHFGDGTRLSIL.

This sequence joins TRBV5-4 and TRBJ2-5, with 11 bases fitting TRBD2. The germline CDR1 and CDR2 sequences are SGHNT and YYREEE (reference sequence). The CDR3 totals 17 residues. V was pared by 6 bases and J by 5 bases, with 15 bases of the junction left unmatched. CDR3 loop: CASTPRVAGGPTETQYF. The CDR3 DNA follows: TGTGCCAGCACCCCGAGGGTAGCGGGGGGGCCTACGGAGACCCAGTACTTC.

This chain joins TRBV5-1 and TRBJ1-1; D unresolved. The CDR3 loop spans 17 amino acids. Trimming stripped 0 bases from V and 0 bases from J, with 15 bases between. Germline V gives CDR1 SGHRS, CDR2 YFSETQ. CDR3 nucleotide sequence: TGCGCCAGCAGCTTGGTTGGCTGGAGGCCGTTGAACACTGAAGCTTTCTTT. Protein product: CASSLVGWRPLNTEAFF. Using reference TRBV5-1 and TRBJ1-1 for the parts outside the CDR3, the full variable domain is KAGVTQTPRYLIKTRGQQVTLSCSPISGHRSVSWYQQTPGQGLQFLFEYFSETQRNKGNFPGRFSGRQFSNSRSEMNVSTLELGDSALYLCASSLVGWRPLNTEAFFGQGTRLTVV.

The genes are TRBV2 and TRBJ2-3, with 14 bases lining up with TRBD2. There are 17 residues in the CDR3. The J segment lost 5 bases and the V segment lost 1 base, leaving 5 bases of the junction unmatched. Germline CDR1 reads SNHLY; CDR2 reads FYNNEI. The CDR3 loop reads CASSEGFGLAGGDTQYF. The CDR3 region has the DNA TGTGCCAGCAGTGAAGGGTTTGGACTAGCGGGGGGAGATACGCAGTATTTT.

V and J are TRBV19 and TRBJ2-1; 8 bases agree with TRBD1. The V segment lost 1 base and the J segment 4 bases; nucleotides outside the gene matches: 3. From germline, CDR1 is LNHDA and CDR2 SQIVND (reference sequence). The CDR3 extends over 15 amino acids. The CDR3 is CASSIAGGGYNEQFF. The DNA for the CDR3 is TGTGCCAGTAGTATAGCAGGGGGCGGGTACAATGAGCAGTTCTTC.

This sequence joins TRBV20-1 and TRBJ2-3; TRBD2 matches 7 bases. Germline assignment: CDR1 DFQATT and CDR2 SNEGSKA (reference sequence). The CDR3 has 16 residues. Trimming removed 3 bases from V and 2 bases from J; junction bases left unmatched: 11. The CDR3 region has the DNA TGCAGTGCTAGTTGGGGTGGGGGGGGACCCACAGATACGCAGTATTTT. This sequence encodes CSASWGGGGPTDTQYF.

The CDR3: CASSLVANEKLFF. The DNA for the CDR3 is TGCGCCAGCAGCTTGGTCGCTAATGAAAAACTGTTTTTT. The rearrangement links TRBV5-1 to TRBJ1-4; unclear D gene. The V end lost 0 bases, the J end lost 3 bases, and 3 bases lay between the germline ends. Looked up from germline, CDR1 is SGHRS and CDR2 is YFSETQ. This CDR3 has 13 amino acids.

The chain carries TRBV2 and TRBJ2-5; D gene ambiguous. Germline V gene data show CDR1 as SNHLY and CDR2 as FYNNEI. The CDR3 totals 12 residues. V lost 7 bases and J lost 2, with 8 bases in between. The CDR3 loop reads CASTIGQETQYF. CDR3 nucleotides: TGTGCCAGCACGATCGGGCAAGAGACCCAGTACTTC.

This chain joins TRBV5-1 and TRBJ1-1; a possible D gene is TRBD1 (6 bases). Germline assignment: CDR1 SGHRS and CDR2 YFSETQ. The CDR3 totals 14 residues. Trimming took 7 bases from V and 4 from J, leaving 17 bases between them. Here the CDR3 reads CASSPRGGITEAFF. CDR3 sequence (DNA): TGCGCCAGCTCCCCCAGGGGTGGGATCACTGAAGCTTTCTTT.

The chain combines TRBV5-1 with TRBJ2-7; the D gene is possibly TRBD1 (6 bases). Trimming removed 4 bases at V and 2 bases at J, with 13 bases between. The germline V gene has CDR1 SGHRS and CDR2 YFSETQ. This CDR3 has 14 amino acids. The CDR3 sequence is CASSVEGTPYEQYF. CDR3 bases: TGCGCCAGCAGCGTAGAAGGGACACCCTACGAGCAGTACTTC. Using reference TRBV5-1 and TRBJ2-7 for the parts outside the CDR3, the full variable domain is KAGVTQTPRYLIKTRGQQVTLSCSPISGHRSVSWYQQTPGQGLQFLFEYFSETQRNKGNFPGRFSGRQFSNSRSEMNVSTLELGDSALYLCASSVEGTPYEQYFGPGTRLTVT.